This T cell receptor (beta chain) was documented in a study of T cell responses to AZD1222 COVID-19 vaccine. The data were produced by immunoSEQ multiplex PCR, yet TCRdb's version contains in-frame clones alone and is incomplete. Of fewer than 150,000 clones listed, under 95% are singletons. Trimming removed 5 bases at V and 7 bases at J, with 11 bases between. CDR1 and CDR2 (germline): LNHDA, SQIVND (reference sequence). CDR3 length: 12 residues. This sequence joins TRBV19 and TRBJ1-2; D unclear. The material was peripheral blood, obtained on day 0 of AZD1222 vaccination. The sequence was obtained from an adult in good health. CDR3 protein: CASSEWYGGYTF. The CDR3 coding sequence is TGTGCCAGTAGTGAGTGGTATGGTGGCTACACCTTC.